The 27 T cell receptor beta chains presented below share a single source sample, sequenced in a study of T cells in Graves' hyperthyroidism and ophthalmopathy. The source material, RNA transcripts, was used to amplify TCR beta CDR3 regions. During a first-round RT-PCR of the TCR CDR3, the HTBI primer set was used. TCRdb passed the multiplex PCR reads through MiXCR, listing each CDR3 protein once. Of roughly 720,000 distinct CDR3 sequences listed, around a sixth are singletons. The specimen was blood. The source is a man aged 45-65 years with Graves' hyperthyroidism.

V and J are TRBV7-9 and TRBJ2-3, with TRBD1 matching 12 bases. The germline CDR1 and CDR2 sequences are SEHNR and FQNEAQ (reference sequence). Trimming took 4 bases from V and 5 from J; bases not matched to a gene: 4. CDR3 size: 15 residues. CDR3 DNA: TGTGCCAGCAGCTCGGGACAGGGGGCAAGAGATACGCAGTATTTT. Protein sequence: CASSSGQGARDTQYF.

This clonotype was seen more than once but under ten times. The chain joins TRBV2 to TRBJ1-3; no firm D call. Trimming took off 5 bases at V and 11 bases at J, with 22 bases between the two ends. The CDR3 is 15 amino acids. Germline V lookup: CDR1 SNHLY, CDR2 FYNNEI. The CDR3 DNA follows: TGTGCCAGCAGTAGTTCCCCGGACTCAAGGATAGCCATATATTTT. It translates to CASSSSPDSRIAIYF. The full variable domain, its missing parts supplied by reference TRBV2 and TRBJ1-3, is EPEVTQTPSHQVTQMGQEVILRCVPISNHLYFYWYRQILGQKVEFLVSFYNNEISEKSEIFDDQFSVERPDGSNFTLKIRSTKLEDSAMYFCASSSSPDSRIAIYFGEGSWLTVV.

The sample holds many counts of this clonotype. V is TRBV20-1 and J is TRBJ2-7; possibly TRBD2 for D (6 bases). This CDR3 spans 14 amino acids. In germline, CDR1 is DFQATT, CDR2 SNEGSKA (reference sequence). Trimming stripped 6 bases from V and 4 bases from J, with 19 bases between. The CDR3 nucleotides are TGCAGTGCCCCCTTGACGGGAGCCCTTTACGAGCAGTACTTC. Amino acid sequence: CSAPLTGALYEQYF.

The sample holds a few counts of this clonotype. V usage is TRBV5-1 and J usage is TRBJ2-3, with 7 bases fitting TRBD1. The V gene end was trimmed by 3 bases and the J gene end by 6 bases; junction bases not matched to a gene: 10. CDR3 length: 15 amino acids. The germline V gene has CDR1 SGHRS and CDR2 YFSETQ. The CDR3 spells CASSSRGYLGDTQYF. In DNA form, the CDR3 reads TGCGCCAGCAGCTCCAGGGGGTACTTGGGGGATACGCAGTATTTT.

This clonotype was recorded at least ten times. V and J are TRBV20-1 and TRBJ2-3; 9 bases fit TRBD1. This CDR3 region has 14 residues. Germline assignment: CDR1 DFQATT and CDR2 SNEGSKA (reference sequence). V lost 3 bases to trimming and J lost 8 bases; unmatched junction nucleotides: 9. Here the CDR3 DNA reads TGCAGTGCTAGTCGTAACAGGGGGCTGAGTACGCAGTATTTT. Translated: CSASRNRGLSTQYF.

Concerning this clonotype: Since a much larger clone is just one base distant, this may be a read error. This is likely a read error, given that the CDR3 carries no conserved phenylalanine or tryptophan at its end. The rearrangement uses TRBV12-3 or TRBV12-4 and TRBJ1-5; maybe TRBD1 (6 bases). The V gene lost 5 bases and the J gene lost 5 bases, with 10 bases spanning the gap. The CDR3 runs 13 residues. The CDR3 nucleotides are TGTGCCAGCAGTCTGACAGGATATCAGCCCCAGCATCTT. Amino acids: CASSLTGYQPQHL.

In this sample, this clonotype turned up a few times. The V gene is TRBV7-8, the J gene TRBJ2-2; 7 bases align to TRBD1. Trimming at V came to 4 bases and at J to 2 bases, leaving 4 bases not matched to a gene. Germline V CDR1 and CDR2: SGHVS, FQNEAQ. There are 15 residues in the CDR3. CDR3 DNA sequence: TGTGCCAGCAGCTCGACAGGGAGTAACACCGGGGAGCTGTTTTTT. Its protein is CASSSTGSNTGELFF. Full variable domain (outside the CDR3, taken from reference TRBV7-8 and TRBJ2-2): GAGVSQSPRYKVAKRGQDVALRCDPISGHVSLFWYQQALGQGPEFLTYFQNEAQLDKSGLPSDRFFAERPEGSVSTLKIQRTQQEDSAVYLCASSSTGSNTGELFFGEGSRLTVL.

The chain combines TRBV5-6 with TRBJ2-1, with 7 bases lining up with TRBD2. The V segment lost 2 bases and the J segment 6 bases; nucleotides outside the gene matches: 20. Germline assignment: CDR1 SGHDT and CDR2 YYEEEE. The length of the CDR3 is 19 residues. The CDR3 nucleotides are TGTGCCAGCAGCTTCTCTGACAGTAGGATGGCGGGAGTTCCCAATGAGCAGTTCTTC. Translation gives CASSFSDSRMAGVPNEQFF.

The chain couples TRBV18 to TRBJ1-1, with D perhaps TRBD1 (6 bases). Deletions cut 3 bases from V and 7 bases from J, with 18 bases between. Germline CDR1 KGHSH, CDR2 LQKENI. This CDR3 is built from 15 residues. The chain's CDR3 is CASSPLVDRIFEAFF. CDR3 DNA: TGTGCCAGCTCACCTTTAGTGGACAGAATTTTTGAAGCTTTCTTT.

The CDR3 here is CASSLDVGLAGEKAQFF. In nucleotides, the CDR3 is TGTGCCAGCAGCTTGGATGTCGGACTAGCGGGAGAAAAAGCACAGTTCTTC. The rearrangement links TRBV5-4 to TRBJ2-1, with TRBD2 identical over 13 bases. The V segment lost 0 bases and the J segment 13 bases; nucleotides outside the gene matches: 13. Germline CDR1 and CDR2: SGHNT and YYREEE (reference sequence). The CDR3 length is 17 residues.

This clonotype has ten or more counts. The J gene is TRBJ2-5, the V gene TRBV10-3; unclear D gene. The CDR3 is made up of 12 amino acids. CDR1 and CDR2 from the germline V gene are ENHRY and SYGVKD. The V gene lost 0 bases and the J gene lost 4 bases, with 3 bases spanning the gap. Written as DNA, the CDR3 is TGTGCCATCAGTGAGTCCCCAGAGACCCAGTACTTC. Protein product: CAISESPETQYF.

This clonotype occurred many times. This chain links TRBV2 with TRBJ2-1; the D is unclear. The CDR3 length is 13 residues. CDR1 is SNHLY and CDR2 is FYNNEI in the germline V gene. The ends were cut back, 8 bases at V and 3 bases at J, with 11 bases in the middle. CDR3 protein: CASVTPGYNEQFF. CDR3 bases: TGTGCCAGCGTTACTCCCGGCTACAATGAGCAGTTCTTC.

This clonotype was seen only once. The chain combines TRBV7-2 with TRBJ2-3, with D perhaps being TRBD1 or TRBD2 (5 bases each). The CDR3 loop spans 14 amino acids. The germline V and J ends were trimmed by 7 bases and 6 bases, with 17 bases remaining between them. Germline V gives CDR1 SGHTA, CDR2 FQGNSA. The CDR3 reads CASTSGRGMDTQYF. Here the CDR3 DNA reads TGTGCCAGCACCTCGGGAAGGGGAATGGATACGCAGTATTTT.

This clonotype was recorded many times. The V and J genes are TRBV11-2 and TRBJ2-3; the match to TRBD2 covers 11 bases. Germline V gene sequence: CDR1 SGHAT, CDR2 FQNNGV. CDR3 length equals 17 residues. With V trimmed by 8 bases and J by 4 bases, 14 bases remained unmatched. DNA for the CDR3: TGTGCCAGCTTAGGGGGACTAGCGGTTCGAGATCCAGATACGCAGTATTTT. Encoded protein: CASLGGLAVRDPDTQYF.

This chain joins TRBV6-6 and TRBJ2-3, with 10 bases aligning to TRBD2. This CDR3 is 17 amino acids long. The V and J ends lost 0 bases and 0 bases, in that order; junction bases with no gene match: 3. Germline V CDR1 and CDR2: MNHNY, SVGAGI (reference sequence). The CDR3 sequence: CASSYSTSGLSTDTQYF. CDR3 coding DNA: TGTGCCAGCAGTTACTCGACTAGCGGGCTCAGCACAGATACGCAGTATTTT.

This clonotype came up many times. The chain is built from TRBV11-2 and TRBJ2-7, with 7 nucleotides matching TRBD1. V shed 3 bases and J 2 bases; nucleotides not matched to a gene: 7. CDR1 is SGHAT, CDR2 FQNNGV, per germline. The CDR3 spans 15 residues. As DNA, the CDR3 is TGTGCCAGCAGCTTGCTCCGGGACAGAACCTACGAGCAGTACTTC. Protein sequence: CASSLLRDRTYEQYF.

This clonotype was counted many times. The genes are TRBV7-9 and TRBJ1-2; 10 bases agree with TRBD1. V lost 5 bases and J lost 7; bases outside the gene matches: 10. Per the germline V gene, CDR1 is SEHNR and CDR2 is FQNEAQ (reference sequence). The CDR3 has 15 residues. As DNA, the CDR3 is TGTGCCAGCAGCCACCCCCGGGACAGGGGCAGTGGCTACACCTTC. This sequence encodes CASSHPRDRGSGYTF.

The sample holds many counts of this clonotype. The chain is built from TRBV5-6 and TRBJ2-7, with 12 positions matching TRBD2. Germline values: CDR1 SGHDT, CDR2 YYEEEE. V trimming: 4 bases; J trimming: 4 bases; junction bases outside the gene matches: 9. CDR3 length: 16 amino acids. This CDR3 is CASSAPSLAGGYEQYF. The CDR3 nucleotides read TGTGCCAGCAGCGCCCCATCACTAGCGGGAGGTTACGAGCAGTACTTC.

The rearrangement links TRBV2 to TRBJ1-4; TRBD1 is a possible D gene (5 bases). The CDR3 is 14 residues long. CDR1 is SNHLY and CDR2 is FYNNEI in the germline V gene. V shed 7 bases and J shed 4 bases, with 13 bases lying between them. CDR3 loop: CASIRDWGNEKLFF. In DNA form, the CDR3 reads TGTGCCAGCATACGGGACTGGGGTAATGAAAAACTGTTTTTT. The complete variable domain, with remaining parts taken from reference TRBV2 and TRBJ1-4, reads EPEVTQTPSHQVTQMGQEVILRCVPISNHLYFYWYRQILGQKVEFLVSFYNNEISEKSEIFDDQFSVERPDGSNFTLKIRSTKLEDSAMYFCASIRDWGNEKLFFGSGTQLSVL.

V gene TRBV11-1 combines with J gene TRBJ2-7; D remains unclear. V shed 5 bases and J shed 3 bases, with 11 bases lying between them. Germline CDR1 and CDR2: SGHAT and FQDESV (reference sequence). CDR3 length: 13 amino acids. The CDR3 protein is CASSPVELYEQYF. The CDR3 nucleotides read TGTGCCAGCAGCCCCGTAGAGCTCTACGAGCAGTACTTC.

This clonotype occurred many times. This chain joins TRBV2 and TRBJ2-4; D call uncertain. The germline gives CDR1 SNHLY, CDR2 FYNNEI. This CDR3 region has 12 residues. V dropped 7 bases and J dropped 5 bases, with 9 bases sitting between them. The CDR3 region is CASKSNENIQYF. The CDR3 nucleotides read TGTGCCAGCAAGTCAAATGAAAACATTCAGTACTTC.

V usage is TRBV5-1 and J usage is TRBJ2-3; 9 bases map to TRBD2. Germline trimming cut 5 bases from V and 4 bases from J; bases unmatched to any gene: 17. CDR1 SGHRS and CDR2 YFSETQ come from the germline V gene. This CDR3 spans 18 amino acids. The CDR3 DNA reads TGCGCCAGCAGTTCTGCCGGCCTGGTAGCGGGAGCGGCAGATACGCAGTATTTT. This sequence encodes CASSSAGLVAGAADTQYF. The full variable domain, completed using reference TRBV5-1 and TRBJ2-3, is KAGVTQTPRYLIKTRGQQVTLSCSPISGHRSVSWYQQTPGQGLQFLFEYFSETQRNKGNFPGRFSGRQFSNSRSEMNVSTLELGDSALYLCASSSAGLVAGAADTQYFGPGTRLTVL.

This clonotype was counted at least ten times. The genes are TRBV2 and TRBJ2-7, with D uncertain. The V gene's germline CDR1 is SNHLY and CDR2 FYNNEI. V was pared by 10 bases and J by 0 bases, with 13 bases between. CDR3 size: 13 residues. The CDR3 nucleotides read TGTGCCACGGAACGAAAAAGCTCCTACGAGCAGTACTTC. Its translation: CATERKSSYEQYF.

The J gene is TRBJ2-2, the V gene TRBV5-1; TRBD2 matches 11 bases. This CDR3 region has 15 residues. The V segment lost 4 bases and the J segment 4 bases; nucleotides outside the gene matches: 3. Germline-derived CDR1 and CDR2 are SGHRS and YFSETQ. The CDR3 DNA sequence: TGCGCCAGCAGCGCCACTAGCGGGAGCACCGGGGAGCTGTTTTTT. It translates to CASSATSGSTGELFF.

As concerns this clonotype: A read error is possible here, since a much larger clone lies one base away. The chain links TRBV28 to TRBJ1-5; 7 nucleotides match TRBD1. Germline CDR1 and CDR2: MDHEN and SYDVKM. This CDR3 contains 15 residues. The CDR3 reads CASSSPIGGNRPQHF. CDR3 nucleotide sequence: TGTGCCAGCAGTTCCCCGATAGGGGGCAATCGGCCCCAGCATTTT.

The table lists this clonotype with a few counts. V and J are TRBV7-9 and TRBJ2-7, with D perhaps given as TRBD1 or TRBD2 (5 bases each). Germline CDR1 reads SEHNR; CDR2 reads FQNEAQ (reference sequence). This CDR3 spans 13 amino acids. The germline V and J ends were trimmed by 5 bases and 7 bases, with 15 bases remaining between them. Here the CDR3 reads CASSQAGTLEQYF. The CDR3 bases are TGTGCCAGCAGCCAAGCCGGGACGCTTGAGCAGTACTTC.

The chain uses TRBV20-1 and TRBJ2-7; D perhaps matches TRBD1 (5 bases). Germline lookup yields CDR1 DFQATT and CDR2 SNEGSKA (reference sequence). V dropped 7 bases and J dropped 1 base, with 14 bases sitting between them. The CDR3 spans 13 residues. In DNA form, the CDR3 reads TGCAGTGGAATTACCAGGGTGTCCTACGAGCAGTACTTC. Translated, it gives CSGITRVSYEQYF.